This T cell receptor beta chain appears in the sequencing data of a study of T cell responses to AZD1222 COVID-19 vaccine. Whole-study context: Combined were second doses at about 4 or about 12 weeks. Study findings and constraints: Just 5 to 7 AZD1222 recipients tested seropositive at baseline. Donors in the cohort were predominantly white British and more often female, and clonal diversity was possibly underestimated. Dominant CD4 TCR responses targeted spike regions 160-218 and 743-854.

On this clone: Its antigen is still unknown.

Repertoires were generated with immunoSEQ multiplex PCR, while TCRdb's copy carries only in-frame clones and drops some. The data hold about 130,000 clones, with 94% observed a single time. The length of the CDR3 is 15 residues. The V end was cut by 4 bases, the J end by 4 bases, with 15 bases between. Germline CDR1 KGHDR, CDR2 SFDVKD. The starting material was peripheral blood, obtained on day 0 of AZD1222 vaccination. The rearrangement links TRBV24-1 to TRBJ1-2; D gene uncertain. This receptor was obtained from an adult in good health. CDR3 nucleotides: TGTGCCACCAGTGACCCCGACCAGAAAAGCTATGGCTACACCTTC. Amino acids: CATSDPDQKSYGYTF.